This TCR beta chain was documented in a study of T cell changes during pregnancy in multiple sclerosis. CDR1 is KGHSH, CDR2 LQKENI, per germline. This CDR3 has 15 residues. V gave up 2 bases and J gave up 1 base, with 11 bases separating them. Using immunoSEQ multiplex PCR, the repertoire was profiled, and TCRdb retains in-frame clones only, with some absent. The sample contains nearly 40,000 clones, roughly 92% of which appear only once. This specimen was CD4+ T cells from peripheral blood mononuclear cells, taken before pregnancy. The source is a female donor with multiple sclerosis, enrolled in a pregnancy study. The chain carries TRBV18 and TRBJ1-2; D unclear. CDR3 bases: TGTGCCAGCTCACCAGGGCTCGGGGTTAACTATGGCTACACCTTC. As protein: CASSPGLGVNYGYTF.